These 27 T cell receptor beta chains share one sample of origin, sequenced in a study of blood T cell repertoires in COVID-19. Here immunoSEQ multiplex PCR was the method, and the copy in TCRdb shows in-frame clones only, minus some. The sample contains approximately 340,000 clones, more than 70% of which appear only once. The sequenced sample was peripheral blood. Every receptor here comes from a man between 25 and 39 years old with active or convalescent COVID-19.

The rearrangement uses TRBV5-1 and TRBJ2-5; TRBD2 aligns across 10 bases. There are 16 residues in the CDR3. CDR1 is SGHRS and CDR2 is YFSETQ in the germline V gene. The J segment lost 3 bases and the V segment lost 4 bases, leaving 9 bases of the junction unmatched. In DNA form, the CDR3 reads TGCGCCAGCAGCCAAGGATTCCTAGCGGGAGAAGAGACCCAGTACTTC. This encodes CASSQGFLAGEETQYF.

The chain recombines TRBV9 with TRBJ1-3; D not resolved. CDR1 and CDR2 from the germline V gene are SGDLS and YYNGEE. The ends were cut back, 0 bases at V and 0 bases at J, with 10 bases in the middle. The CDR3 totals 16 residues. Here the CDR3 reads CASSVDAGSSGNTIYF. CDR3 in DNA: TGTGCCAGCAGCGTAGATGCCGGGAGCTCTGGAAACACCATATATTTT.

The chain uses TRBV6-2 or TRBV6-3 and TRBJ2-7, with D perhaps TRBD1 (6 bases). V was clipped by 5 bases and J by 2 bases, with 13 bases between them. CDR1 and CDR2 from the germline V gene are MNHEY and SVGEGT. The CDR3 is 14 amino acids. The CDR3 nucleotides read TGTGCCAGCAGTCGGGTAGGACAGACCTACGAGCAGTACTTC. It translates to CASSRVGQTYEQYF.

In its sample, this clone was seen a few times. The rearrangement joins TRBV6-1 to TRBJ1-1; 7 bases are a match to TRBD1. The V gene end was trimmed by 3 bases and the J gene end by 4 bases; junction bases not matched to a gene: 5. The CDR3 contains 14 residues. Germline V gene sequence: CDR1 MNHNS, CDR2 SASEGT. Here the CDR3 reads CASSDDRVGTEAFF. The CDR3, as DNA: TGTGCCAGCAGTGACGACAGGGTGGGCACTGAAGCTTTCTTT.

The chain couples TRBV6-2 or TRBV6-3 to TRBJ2-5; D gene uncertain. Trimming left V 0 bases short and J 6 bases short, with 11 bases between. Germline-derived CDR1 and CDR2 are MNHEY and SVGEGT. The CDR3 loop spans 14 amino acids. CDR3 amino acids: CASSYSRGPKTQYF. The CDR3 DNA is TGTGCCAGCAGTTACTCGAGAGGCCCAAAGACCCAGTACTTC.

The rearrangement links TRBV5-1 to TRBJ1-2; D is unresolved. This CDR3 contains 14 residues. Trimming cost V 0 bases and J 5 bases, with 11 bases left between them. Germline loops: CDR1 SGHRS, CDR2 YFSETQ. The CDR3 DNA is TGCGCCAGCAGCTTGGGGGAGAGCTCTTATGGCTACACCTTC. Amino acid sequence: CASSLGESSYGYTF.

The chain employs TRBV2 and TRBJ1-5; maybe TRBD1 (6 bases). The V gene's germline CDR1 is SNHLY and CDR2 FYNNEI. The CDR3 is 15 amino acids. Deletions cut 6 bases from V and 0 bases from J, with 12 bases between. DNA for the CDR3: TGTGCCAGCAGCGTAAGGGGGTCTAGCAATCAGCCCCAGCATTTT. Translated: CASSVRGSSNQPQHF. The entire variable domain, with the rest obtained from reference TRBV2 and TRBJ1-5, is as follows: EPEVTQTPSHQVTQMGQEVILRCVPISNHLYFYWYRQILGQKVEFLVSFYNNEISEKSEIFDDQFSVERPDGSNFTLKIRSTKLEDSAMYFCASSVRGSSNQPQHFGDGTRLSIL.

This chain links TRBV6-2 or TRBV6-3 with TRBJ1-2; no clear D gene. Trimming removed 4 bases from V and 6 bases from J, with 6 bases in between. Germline-derived CDR1 and CDR2 are MNHEY and SVGEGT. CDR3 length: 11 residues. The CDR3 region is CASSSRHGYTF. DNA of the CDR3: TGTGCCAGCAGTTCGCGGCATGGCTACACCTTC.

This chain joins TRBV6-5 and TRBJ2-7; 10 bases match TRBD1. Germline V lookup: CDR1 MNHEY, CDR2 SVGAGI. V lost 2 bases and J lost 1; bases outside the gene matches: 2. This CDR3 comprises 15 residues. The CDR3 spells CASSYGGQGSYEQYF. In DNA form, the CDR3 reads TGTGCCAGCAGTTACGGGGGACAGGGGTCCTACGAGCAGTACTTC.

This clone was seen only a few times. This sequence joins TRBV18 and TRBJ2-5, with 9 positions matching TRBD1. The germline CDR1 and CDR2 sequences are KGHSH and LQKENI. V lost 1 base to trimming and J lost 3 bases; unmatched junction nucleotides: 0. This CDR3 has 14 amino acids. The CDR3 loop reads CASSPRTGEETQYF. The CDR3 DNA sequence: TGTGCCAGCTCACCACGGACAGGGGAAGAGACCCAGTACTTC.

This clone was recorded only once. This chain uses TRBV7-9 with TRBJ2-3; D is ambiguous. Deletions cut 6 bases from V and 1 base from J, with 8 bases between. The CDR3 spans 13 residues. The germline V gene has CDR1 SEHNR and CDR2 FQNEAQ (reference sequence). CDR3 nucleotide sequence: TGTGCCAGCAGATCCAGCGGCACAGATACGCAGTATTTT. Protein: CASRSSGTDTQYF.

V is TRBV6-1 and J is TRBJ2-1; TRBD2 might be the D (6 bases). V lost 3 bases to trimming and J lost 9 bases, with 12 bases between them. This CDR3 has 13 amino acids. CDR1 is MNHNS and CDR2 is SASEGT in the germline V gene. The CDR3 DNA reads TGTGCCAGCAGTGACACTAGCAAGAGTGAGCAGTTCTTC. It yields the protein CASSDTSKSEQFF.

V and J are TRBV6-5 and TRBJ1-4; 12 bases are shared with TRBD1. There are 16 residues in the CDR3. V dropped 0 bases and J dropped 7; count of bases not matched to a gene: 3. Germline-derived CDR1 and CDR2 are MNHEY and SVGAGI. The CDR3 loop is CASSYSGTGGSEKLFF. DNA of the CDR3: TGTGCCAGCAGTTACTCAGGGACAGGGGGCAGTGAAAAACTGTTTTTT.

The chain joins TRBV29-1 to TRBJ2-5, with 9 bases aligning to TRBD1. Germline V lookup: CDR1 SQVTM, CDR2 ANQGSEA. The CDR3 totals 13 residues. The V and J ends lost 6 bases and 5 bases, in that order; junction bases with no gene match: 7. The CDR3 DNA reads TGCAGCGTAGGCCTGACAGGGGGGGAGACCCAGTACTTC. Its protein is CSVGLTGGETQYF.

V gene TRBV5-1 combines with J gene TRBJ2-5; tentatively, D is TRBD2 (6 bases). Trimming cost V 4 bases and J 5 bases, with 15 bases left between them. CDR1 is SGHRS and CDR2 is YFSETQ in the germline V gene. This CDR3 has 14 amino acids. The CDR3 here is CASSLGVAVETQYF. DNA for the CDR3: TGCGCCAGCAGCCTAGGGGTAGCGGTGGAGACCCAGTACTTC.

The CDR3 nucleotides are TGTGCCAGCAGCTTAGATCCCATCGGAAAACTGTTTTTT. Amino acid sequence: CASSLDPIGKLFF. The V and J genes are TRBV11-2 and TRBJ1-4; D not resolved. The germline CDR1 and CDR2 sequences are SGHAT and FQNNGV. Between the trimmed V and J ends, which lost 0 bases and 10 bases, there was a span of 9 bases. The CDR3 length is 13 residues.

The J gene is TRBJ1-4, the V gene TRBV10-3, with D possibly TRBD1 on 6 matching bases. CDR3 length: 14 amino acids. Germline CDR1 is ENHRY and CDR2 is SYGVKD. Trimming stripped 3 bases from V and 8 bases from J, with 13 bases between. The CDR3 reads CAISEGGGAEKLFF. The CDR3 DNA follows: TGTGCCATCAGTGAAGGAGGGGGGGCCGAAAAACTGTTTTTT.

V is TRBV5-6 and J is TRBJ2-5, with D possibly matching TRBD2 (6 bases). The CDR3 totals 11 residues. V dropped 7 bases and J dropped 4 bases, with 8 bases sitting between them. The germline CDR1 and CDR2 sequences are SGHDT and YYEEEE. The CDR3 sequence is CASGGGETQYF. CDR3 nucleotide sequence: TGTGCCAGCGGGGGAGGAGAGACCCAGTACTTC.

The chain combines TRBV9 with TRBJ2-1; 12 bases fit TRBD2. This CDR3 region has 16 residues. V lost 4 bases and J lost 4; bases outside the gene matches: 6. Germline loops: CDR1 SGDLS, CDR2 YYNGEE. The DNA of the CDR3 is TGTGCCAGCAGCCTAACGACTAGCGGGGGTTACAATGAGCAGTTCTTC. It yields the protein CASSLTTSGGYNEQFF.

V gene TRBV28 combines with J gene TRBJ2-5; a possible D gene is TRBD2 (6 bases). V shed 6 bases and J shed 2 bases, with 16 bases lying between them. CDR1 MDHEN and CDR2 SYDVKM come from the germline V gene. The CDR3 has 15 residues. CDR3 amino acids: CASRQIRDSQETQYF. The CDR3 region has the DNA TGTGCCAGCAGACAAATTCGGGACTCACAAGAGACCCAGTACTTC.

The genes are TRBV5-4 and TRBJ1-3; D not resolved. This CDR3 comprises 14 residues. Trimming removed 3 bases from V and 10 bases from J, with 17 bases in between. Germline CDR1 SGHNT, CDR2 YYREEE (reference sequence). CDR3 in amino acids: CASSYPDPGGTIYF. For the CDR3, the DNA is TGTGCCAGCAGCTACCCCGATCCCGGCGGGACCATATATTTT.

The chain employs TRBV6-5 and TRBJ2-7, with unresolved D. CDR3 length equals 14 residues. Germline lookup yields CDR1 MNHEY and CDR2 SVGAGI. V was pared by 11 bases and J by 3 bases, with 20 bases between. CDR3 DNA: TGTGCCGCATATCCCGACACTGTTCTCTACGAGCAGTACTTC. This translates into CAAYPDTVLYEQYF.

The gene calls are TRBV19 and TRBJ2-1; maybe TRBD1 (6 bases). Trimming took 7 bases from V and 7 from J, leaving 17 bases between them. Germline CDR1 reads LNHDA; CDR2 reads SQIVND (reference sequence). CDR3 size: 14 residues. Here the CDR3 reads CASTGGDRWNEQFF. For the CDR3, the DNA is TGTGCCAGTACTGGGGGAGACAGGTGGAATGAGCAGTTCTTC.

CDR3 sequence: CASSPIAGNTDTQYF. The CDR3 nucleotides are TGTGCCAGCAGCCCTATAGCGGGAAACACAGATACGCAGTATTTT. The chain couples TRBV7-2 to TRBJ2-3, with 8 bases that match TRBD2. V gave up 5 bases and J gave up 2 bases; unmatched junction bases: 6. Per the germline V gene, CDR1 is SGHTA and CDR2 is FQGNSA. The length of the CDR3 is 15 residues. The full variable domain, completed using reference TRBV7-2 and TRBJ2-3, is GAGVSQSPSNKVTEKGKDVELRCDPISGHTALYWYRQSLGQGLEFLIYFQGNSAPDKSGLPSDRFSAERTGGSVSTLTIQRTQQEDSAVYLCASSPIAGNTDTQYFGPGTRLTVL.

The rearrangement joins TRBV28 to TRBJ1-6; D might be TRBD1 (5 bases). The germline V gene has CDR1 MDHEN and CDR2 SYDVKM. Trimming removed 6 bases at V and 7 bases at J, with 13 bases between. The CDR3 has 14 residues. The CDR3 nucleotides are TGTGCCAGCAGGCCCGCAGGGTCCAATTCACCCCTCCACTTT. This translates into CASRPAGSNSPLHF.

This clone was counted between two and nine times. The chain carries TRBV20-1 and TRBJ2-1; the D gene is possibly TRBD2 (5 bases). CDR3 length: 11 residues. V shed 1 base and J shed 12 bases, with 10 bases lying between them. In germline, CDR1 is DFQATT, CDR2 SNEGSKA (reference sequence). The CDR3 DNA reads as TGCAGTGCTAGAGTTGAAGCGGTGCAGTTCTTC. Its protein product is CSARVEAVQFF.

The chain combines TRBV3-1 (or the pseudogene TRBV3-2) with TRBJ1-1, with D possibly TRBD1 on 5 matching bases. This CDR3 is 14 amino acids long. Looked up from germline, CDR1 is LGHDT and CDR2 is YNNKEL (reference sequence). Trimming removed 1 base from V and 11 bases from J, with 17 bases in between. CDR3 sequence (DNA): TGTGCCAGCAGCCAAGGAAGGCTGGGACTGCGGGCTTTCTTT. Translating gives CASSQGRLGLRAFF.